This T cell receptor (beta chain) was sequenced during a study of technical replicates of blood from several donors. Clones were sequenced by immunoSEQ multiplex PCR, and TCRdb holds only the in-frame ones, with some missing. The sample has around 83,000 clones; roughly 94% are singletons. The CDR3 has 14 amino acids. Trimming stripped 6 bases from V and 5 bases from J, with 14 bases between. Germline V CDR1 and CDR2: MNHEY, SMNVEV (reference sequence). The chain recombines TRBV27 with TRBJ1-5; D not certain. The specimen was T cells isolated from PBMCs. This clonotype originated in a human donor in good health. As DNA, the CDR3 is TGTGCCAGCAGCTACGACGGGAGCGATCAGCCCCAGCATTTT. Protein sequence: CASSYDGSDQPQHF.